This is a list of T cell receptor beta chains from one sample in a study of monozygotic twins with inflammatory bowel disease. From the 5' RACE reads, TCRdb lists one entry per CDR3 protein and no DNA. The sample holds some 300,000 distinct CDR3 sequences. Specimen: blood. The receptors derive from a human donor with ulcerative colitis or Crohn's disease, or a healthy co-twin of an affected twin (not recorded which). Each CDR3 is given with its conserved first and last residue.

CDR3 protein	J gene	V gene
CASSRPTEAFF	TRBJ1-1	TRBV7-9
CASSGNHRADTQYF	TRBJ2-3	TRBV7-9
CATSRDNTGELFF	TRBJ2-2	TRBV15
CSALVPSGREETQYF	TRBJ2-5	TRBV20-1
CASSPSSGRTEAFF	TRBJ1-1	TRBV7-9
CSVEVTRETQYF	TRBJ2-5	TRBV29-1
CASSPGSGVADTQYF	TRBJ2-3	TRBV18
CASSLNRRYSPLHF	TRBJ1-6	TRBV7-8
CASRISGRVTYNEQFF	TRBJ2-1	TRBV27
CAWSVRKVQQFF	TRBJ2-1	TRBV30
CASSLTSSSGANVLTF	TRBJ2-6	TRBV7-2
CASSVAPGGQNTGELFF	TRBJ2-2	TRBV9
CASSQDPTSGGTTGQYF	TRBJ2-7	TRBV14
CASSSGPNNSPLHF	TRBJ1-6	TRBV7-3
CASRIAGVYEQYF	TRBJ2-7	TRBV6-1
CASSSQVGNQPQHF	TRBJ1-5	TRBV12-3/TRBV12-4
CASSFDGRRNTEAFF	TRBJ1-1	TRBV6-2/TRBV6-3
CASSLTRGDSPLHF	TRBJ1-6	TRBV5-6
CASSGRARETQYF	TRBJ2-5	TRBV19
CASSFSSVGSTDTQYF	TRBJ2-3	TRBV7-2
CASSRTTGATTEAFF	TRBJ1-1	TRBV6-1
CASSPYNFSAKGSTDTQYF	TRBJ2-3	TRBV18
CASSKTGIYEQYF	TRBJ2-7	TRBV18
CASSPMGGRNEQFF	TRBJ2-1	TRBV7-2
CASSSDTGDYNEQFF	TRBJ2-1	TRBV28
CASRTPGGDRYTF	TRBJ1-2	TRBV6-5
CASSVEDTGITGELFF	TRBJ2-2	TRBV9
CASSPASGHGTKSYNEQFF	TRBJ2-1	TRBV18
CASSQLAYEQYF	TRBJ2-7	TRBV7-2
CASSPQRKLNSPLHF	TRBJ1-6	TRBV19
CASSNPLHGYTF	TRBJ1-2	TRBV6-2/TRBV6-3
CASSLSGPGNEKLFF	TRBJ1-4	TRBV28
CASSQEAYNEQFF	TRBJ2-1	TRBV4-3
CASSPNGKFNEQFF	TRBJ2-1	TRBV18
CASSYHRTGGGNTEAFF	TRBJ1-1	TRBV6-5
CASSEALGRATGELFF	TRBJ2-2	TRBV6-1
CASSYSPDTNTEAFF	TRBJ1-1	TRBV6-5
CASTTSGGSYEQYF	TRBJ2-7	TRBV28
CSARDTGYYEQYF	TRBJ2-7	TRBV20-1
CASSLERTSSLYEQYF	TRBJ2-7	TRBV11-2
CASSSPIGQLISNQPQHF	TRBJ1-5	TRBV11-2